Listed here are 25 T cell receptor beta chains from one sample, sequenced in a study of cytomegalovirus exposure and HLA in healthy donors. 13 Jbeta primers and 60 Vbeta primers were used for the PCR. Clones were read by immunoSEQ multiplex PCR, and TCRdb kept only the in-frame ones, dropping some. The sample contains some 130,000 clones, approximately 90% of which appear only once. Sequencing was carried out using PBMCs. Source of these receptors: a woman between 25 and 40 years old in good health and CMV-seronegative.

The rearrangement joins TRBV6-6 to TRBJ2-5; 9 nucleotides match TRBD2. The J segment lost 5 bases and the V segment lost 8 bases, leaving 12 bases of the junction unmatched. Per the germline V gene, CDR1 is MNHNY and CDR2 is SVGAGI (reference sequence). This CDR3 has 15 residues. This chain's CDR3 is CASGAGGLDGETQYF. The CDR3, as DNA: TGTGCCAGCGGCGCGGGGGGGCTGGACGGGGAGACCCAGTACTTC.

The CDR3 region is CASSLQGAASTNEKLFF. The CDR3 DNA follows: TGTGCCAGCAGCTTGCAGGGGGCCGCCTCAACTAATGAAAAACTGTTTTTT. V is TRBV5-6 and J is TRBJ1-4; 8 nucleotides align to TRBD1. Germline trimming cut 1 base from V and 0 bases from J; bases unmatched to any gene: 5. Germline CDR1 reads SGHDT; CDR2 reads YYEEEE. The CDR3 is 17 amino acids. The full variable domain, with the rest looked up from reference TRBV5-6 and TRBJ1-4, is DAGVTQSPTHLIKTRGQQVTLRCSPKSGHDTVSWYQQALGQGPQFIFQYYEEEERQRGNFPDRFSGHQFPNYSSELNVNALLLGDSALYLCASSLQGAASTNEKLFFGSGTQLSVL.

The chain couples TRBV6-5 to TRBJ2-1; 7 nucleotides align to TRBD2. CDR1 is MNHEY, CDR2 SVGAGI, per germline. Trimming at V came to 7 bases and at J to 3 bases, leaving 6 bases not matched to a gene. This CDR3 has 14 amino acids. The DNA of the CDR3 is TGTGCCAGCAAAGCGGCGGGAGTCTACAATGAGCAGTTCTTC. Its protein is CASKAAGVYNEQFF.

The V gene is TRBV7-8, the J gene TRBJ2-5; TRBD1 aligns across 9 bases. The J call is uncertain, as TRBJ2-7 better fits the DNA end. In germline, CDR1 is SGHVS, CDR2 FQNEAQ. The CDR3 consists of 14 residues. The CDR3: CASSLGQGTYEQYF. Here the CDR3 DNA reads TGTGCCAGCAGCCTTGGACAGGGGACCTACGAGCAGTACTTC.

The chain joins TRBV6-5 to TRBJ2-7; 12 bases fit TRBD2. The length of the CDR3 is 15 residues. Germline V CDR1 and CDR2: MNHEY, SVGAGI. The trim removed 0 bases at V and 7 bases at J, leaving 4 bases unmatched. The CDR3 sequence: CASSYSVLAGGEQYF. The CDR3 DNA is TGTGCCAGCAGTTACTCGGTGCTAGCGGGAGGGGAGCAGTACTTC.

This chain uses TRBV27 with TRBJ2-7; D not certain. Trimming took off 0 bases at V and 3 bases at J, with 6 bases between the two ends. This CDR3 contains 13 residues. Germline V gives CDR1 MNHEY, CDR2 SMNVEV (reference sequence). The CDR3 sequence: CASSLSASYEQYF. The CDR3 DNA follows: TGTGCCAGCAGTTTATCGGCCAGCTACGAGCAGTACTTC.

This sequence joins TRBV5-1 and TRBJ2-7; 8 bases fit TRBD1. CDR1 SGHRS and CDR2 YFSETQ come from the germline V gene. The CDR3 is 13 amino acids. With V trimmed by 4 bases and J by 5 bases, 5 bases remained unmatched. The CDR3 sequence: CASSEWTGNEQYF. CDR3 nucleotides: TGCGCCAGCAGCGAATGGACAGGGAACGAGCAGTACTTC.

The chain carries TRBV28 and TRBJ1-5, with D maybe TRBD1 (5 bases). V was shortened by 1 base and J by 2 bases, with 12 bases between the two germline ends. This CDR3 spans 16 amino acids. The germline CDR1 and CDR2 sequences are MDHEN and SYDVKM. The CDR3 here is CASSLFRDWGNQPQHF. The CDR3 region has the DNA TGTGCCAGCAGTTTATTCAGGGACTGGGGCAATCAGCCCCAGCATTTT.

This rearrangement joins TRBV18 to TRBJ2-3, with TRBD2 identical over 10 bases. J gave up 2 bases and V 7 bases, and 6 bases lay outside the gene matches. The CDR3 sequence is 15 residues long. From germline, CDR1 is KGHSH and CDR2 LQKENI. CDR3 in amino acids: CASLKAGGFTDTQYF. CDR3 coding DNA: TGTGCCAGCTTGAAAGCGGGAGGGTTCACAGATACGCAGTATTTT.

The CDR3 spells CASQQQREQFF. CDR3 nucleotide sequence: TGTGCCAGCCAACAACAGAGAGAGCAGTTCTTC. The genes are TRBV7-9 and TRBJ2-1; unclear D gene. CDR3 length: 11 amino acids. Trimming pared 8 bases from V and 10 bases from J, leaving 12 bases between. Germline V lookup: CDR1 SEHNR, CDR2 FQNEAQ (reference sequence).

This sequence joins TRBV28 and TRBJ1-2; tentatively, D is TRBD1 (5 bases). Germline CDR1 and CDR2: MDHEN and SYDVKM. V was pared by 3 bases and J by 8 bases, with 16 bases between. This CDR3 comprises 14 residues. CDR3 residues: CASSLQVTVGGYTF. The CDR3 region has the DNA TGTGCCAGCAGTTTGCAAGTGACAGTCGGCGGCTACACCTTC.

Details on this clone: Compared with germline, one end of the junction differs, possibly owing to a read error. The V and J genes are TRBV7-9 and TRBJ2-7; perhaps TRBD1 as D (5 bases). Germline assignment: CDR1 SEHNR and CDR2 FQNEAQ (reference sequence). The CDR3 runs to 16 residues. CDR3: CASSQGFQAGTYEQYF. CDR3 nucleotides: TGCGCCAGCAGCCAAGGATTCCAGGCAGGGACCTACGAGCAGTACTTC.

The chain combines TRBV19 with TRBJ2-7, with D possibly being TRBD1 (5 bases). CDR1 is LNHDA, CDR2 SQIVND, per germline (reference sequence). V lost 6 bases, J lost 2 bases, and 14 bases lay in between. This CDR3 has 14 residues. CDR3 bases: TGTGCCAGTAGCCCGGGTCTCAGGGCCTACGAGCAGTACTTC. Its protein product is CASSPGLRAYEQYF.

In the case of this clone: At one of its ends the junction is not consistent with the germline gene, which may arise from a read error. This CDR3 reads CSSSPQGRANEKLFF. CDR3 DNA: TGTTCCAGCAGCCCACAGGGCCGGGCTAATGAAAAACTGTTTTTT. The chain employs TRBV7-9 and TRBJ1-4, with a tentative D call TRBD1 (6 bases). The V gene's germline CDR1 is SEHNR and CDR2 FQNEAQ (reference sequence). This CDR3 contains 15 residues.

A note on this clone: This CDR3 is also generated by other DNA sequences in the sample. This chain links TRBV30 with TRBJ1-2; D unresolved. Germline V gene sequence: CDR1 GTSNPN, CDR2 SVGIG (reference sequence). Trimming shortened V by 2 bases and J by 6 bases, and 13 bases separated the two germline ends. CDR3 length: 13 residues. CDR3 bases: TGTGCCTGGAGTCGTACAAGTGTTGATGGCTACACCTTC. Translation: CAWSRTSVDGYTF.

The V call is TRBV27, the J call TRBJ1-4; 7 nucleotides line up with TRBD1. There are 16 residues in the CDR3. Per the germline V gene, CDR1 is MNHEY and CDR2 is SMNVEV (reference sequence). V lost 5 bases and J lost 0; bases outside the gene matches: 6. CDR3 region: CASSVTGTATNEKLFF. CDR3 DNA sequence: TGTGCCAGCAGTGTGACAGGGACCGCAACTAATGAAAAACTGTTTTTT.

V usage is TRBV18 and J usage is TRBJ1-2; 9 positions agree with TRBD1. With 4 bases clipped from V and 8 bases from J, the junction kept 5 bases outside the gene matches. The germline gives CDR1 KGHSH, CDR2 LQKENI. This CDR3 spans 13 amino acids. The CDR3 is CASSLQGAEGYTF. The DNA of the CDR3 is TGTGCCAGCTCACTACAGGGGGCAGAGGGCTACACCTTC.

The chain is built from TRBV5-4 and TRBJ2-7, with 12 nucleotides matching TRBD1. The ends lost 4 bases at V and 6 bases at J; junction bases unmatched: 8. Germline loops: CDR1 SGHNT, CDR2 YYREEE (reference sequence). This CDR3 has 15 residues. The CDR3 DNA sequence: TGTGCCAGCAGCAGAACGGGACAGGGGGCCGGCGAGCAGTACTTC. The encoded protein is CASSRTGQGAGEQYF.

The chain recombines TRBV9 with TRBJ2-2; TRBD2 matches at 8 bases. The junction had 8 bases not matched to a gene; V was cut back by 4 bases and J by 6 bases. CDR1 is SGDLS and CDR2 is YYNGEE in the germline V gene. CDR3 length equals 15 residues. The CDR3 here is CASSTQTGGAGELFF. For the CDR3, the DNA is TGTGCCAGCAGCACTCAAACGGGGGGGGCCGGGGAGCTGTTTTTT. Complete variable domain (other parts from reference TRBV9 and TRBJ2-2): DSGVTQTPKHLITATGQRVTLRCSPRSGDLSVYWYQQSLDQGLQFLIQYYNGEERAKGNILERFSAQQFPDLHSELNLSSLELGDSALYFCASSTQTGGAGELFFGEGSRLTVL.

This chain connects TRBV11-2 to TRBJ2-7; TRBD2 aligns across 10 bases. Germline CDR1 is SGHAT and CDR2 is FQNNGV. Trimming took 7 bases from V and 4 from J; bases not matched to a gene: 13. The CDR3 consists of 16 residues. In DNA form, the CDR3 reads TGTGCCAGCAAGGGGCTAGCGGGAGCTTCTAGTTACGAGCAGTACTTC. Translating it yields CASKGLAGASSYEQYF. The full variable domain, in which reference TRBV11-2 and TRBJ2-7 provide the parts outside the CDR3, is EAGVAQSPRYKIIEKRQSVAFWCNPISGHATLYWYQQILGQGPKLLIQFQNNGVVDDSQLPKDRFSAERLKGVDSTLKIQPAKLEDSAVYLCASKGLAGASSYEQYFGPGTRLTVT.

The chain links TRBV7-6 to TRBJ1-4; TRBD1 aligns across 9 bases. This CDR3 region has 15 residues. J lost 8 bases, V lost 5 bases, and 9 bases had no gene match. The germline CDR1 and CDR2 sequences are SGHVS and FNYEAQ. The CDR3 nucleotides are TGTGCCAGCAGCAGAGAACAGGGGGCAAGGGAAAAACTGTTTTTT. As protein: CASSREQGAREKLFF.

The chain recombines TRBV7-8 with TRBJ2-3, with D unresolved. There are 13 residues in the CDR3. CDR1 SGHVS and CDR2 FQNEAQ come from the germline V gene. Between the trimmed V and J ends, which lost 6 bases and 1 base, there was a span of 8 bases. The CDR3: CASRTRGTDTQYF. CDR3 DNA: TGTGCCAGCAGGACTCGCGGCACAGATACGCAGTATTTT.

The J gene is TRBJ2-7, the V gene TRBV9; D might be TRBD1 (5 bases). The germline CDR1 and CDR2 sequences are SGDLS and YYNGEE. Trimming stripped 0 bases from V and 3 bases from J, with 7 bases between. The CDR3 sequence is 13 residues long. CDR3 sequence reads: CASSVGGSYEQYF. DNA of the CDR3: TGTGCCAGCAGCGTAGGGGGCAGCTACGAGCAGTACTTC.

This rearrangement joins TRBV7-9 to TRBJ2-7; D uncertain. Trimming stripped 5 bases from V and 3 bases from J, with 8 bases between. Germline loops: CDR1 SEHNR, CDR2 FQNEAQ (reference sequence). The CDR3 contains 12 residues. The CDR3 sequence is CASSHINYEQYF. DNA for the CDR3: TGTGCCAGCAGCCACATAAACTACGAGCAGTACTTC.

This chain connects TRBV10-3 to TRBJ2-5; 11 bases fit TRBD2. Germline CDR1 reads ENHRY; CDR2 reads SYGVKD. This CDR3 comprises 15 residues. V lost 6 bases and J lost 2; bases outside the gene matches: 5. For the CDR3, the DNA is TGTGCCATCAGCTCACGGACTAGCGGGCAAGAGACCCAGTACTTC. Translating it yields CAISSRTSGQETQYF.